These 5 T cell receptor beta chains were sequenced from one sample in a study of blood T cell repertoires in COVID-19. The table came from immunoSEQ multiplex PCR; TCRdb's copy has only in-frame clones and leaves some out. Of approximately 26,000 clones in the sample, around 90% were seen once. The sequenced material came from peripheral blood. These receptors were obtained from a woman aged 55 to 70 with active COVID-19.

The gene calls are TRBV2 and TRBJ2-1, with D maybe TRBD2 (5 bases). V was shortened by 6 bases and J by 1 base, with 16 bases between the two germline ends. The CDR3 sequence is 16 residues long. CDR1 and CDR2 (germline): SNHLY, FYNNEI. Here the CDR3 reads CASSAFREPSYNEQFF. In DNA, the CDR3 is TGTGCCAGCAGCGCATTCCGGGAACCTTCCTACAATGAGCAGTTCTTC. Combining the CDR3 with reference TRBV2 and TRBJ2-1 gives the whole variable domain EPEVTQTPSHQVTQMGQEVILRCVPISNHLYFYWYRQILGQKVEFLVSFYNNEISEKSEIFDDQFSVERPDGSNFTLKIRSTKLEDSAMYFCASSAFREPSYNEQFFGPGTRLTVL.

CDR3 coding DNA: TGCAGTGCTAGATTGGGCGGGAGGCGGTACTTC. It is translated as CSARLGGRRYF. This chain uses TRBV20-1 with TRBJ2-4, with 8 bases lining up with TRBD2. There are 11 residues in the CDR3. The germline V gene encodes CDR1 DFQATT and CDR2 SNEGSKA (reference sequence). Trimming took 2 bases from V and 15 from J; bases not matched to a gene: 6.

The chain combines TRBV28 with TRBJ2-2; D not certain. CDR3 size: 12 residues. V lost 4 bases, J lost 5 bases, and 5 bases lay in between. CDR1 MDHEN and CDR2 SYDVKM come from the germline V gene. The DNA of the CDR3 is TGTGCCAGCAGTTCGGTGACCGGGGAGCTGTTTTTT. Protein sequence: CASSSVTGELFF. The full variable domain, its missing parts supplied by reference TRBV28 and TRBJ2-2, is DVKVTQSSRYLVKRTGEKVFLECVQDMDHENMFWYRQDPGLGLRLIYFSYDVKMKEKGDIPEGYSVSREKKERFSLILESASTNQTSMYLCASSSVTGELFFGEGSRLTVL.

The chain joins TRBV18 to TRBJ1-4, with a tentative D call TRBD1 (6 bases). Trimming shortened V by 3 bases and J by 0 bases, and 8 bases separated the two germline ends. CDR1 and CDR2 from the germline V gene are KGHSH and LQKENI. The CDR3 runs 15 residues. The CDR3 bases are TGTGCCAGCTCACCTCGACAGGCAACTAATGAAAAACTGTTTTTT. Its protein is CASSPRQATNEKLFF.

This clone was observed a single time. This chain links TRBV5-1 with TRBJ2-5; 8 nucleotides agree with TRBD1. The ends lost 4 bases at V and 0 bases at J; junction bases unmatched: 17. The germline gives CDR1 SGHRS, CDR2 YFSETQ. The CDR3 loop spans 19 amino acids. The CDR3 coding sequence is TGCGCCAGCAGCCAGAGGGAGATTCGAACGGGACAGGACCAAGAGACCCAGTACTTC. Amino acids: CASSQREIRTGQDQETQYF.